A single sample is the source of the 32 T cell receptor beta chains below, sequenced in a study of HIV-infected children after antiretroviral therapy interruption. Described treatment: PENTA 11 planned treatment interruption arm or continuous ART arm. RNA-based 3' RACE libraries used unique molecular identifiers. TCRdb ran MiXCR on the 3' RACE reads and lists one entry per CDR3 protein. This sample has more than 85,000 distinct CDR3 sequences, with about 7% found just once. Sequencing was performed on CD45RA+ CD4+ T cells from PBMCs, pooled from several time points, taken from a donor given antiretroviral therapy, either interrupted or continuous. This sample's subset: naive CD4+ CD45RA+ CD45RO- T cells. The source is a pool of human donors with HIV.

This clonotype was seen a handful of times. This rearrangement joins TRBV21-1 to TRBJ2-7; the listed D gene, TRBD1, was not tested against the DNA. TRBV21-1 has pseudogene status. The CDR3 length is 16 residues. The CDR3 coding sequence is TGTGCCAGCAGCAAAGCGAATATGGGACACTACTACGAGCAGTACTTC. Translated, it gives CASSKANMGHYYEQYF.

This clonotype was seen at least ten times. V gene TRBV29-1 combines with J gene TRBJ2-3, with D possibly matching TRBD2 (5 bases). V gave up 7 bases and J gave up 1 base, with 9 bases separating them. CDR1 and CDR2 (germline): SQVTM, ANQGSEA. The CDR3 covers 12 residues. The CDR3: CSGRAGTDTQYF. CDR3 in DNA: TGCAGCGGGCGGGCTGGCACAGATACGCAGTATTTT.

This chain links TRBV28 with TRBJ1-5, with D perhaps TRBD1 (5 bases). Trimming removed 3 bases at V and 4 bases at J, with 10 bases between. CDR3 length: 14 amino acids. CDR1 and CDR2 from the germline V gene are MDHEN and SYDVKM. The CDR3 region has the DNA TGTGCCAGCAGTTTCCGGGGGAGGAATCAGCCCCAGCATTTT. It is translated as CASSFRGRNQPQHF.

The table lists this clonotype with many counts. This chain uses TRBV12-3 or TRBV12-4 with TRBJ1-1; tentatively, D is TRBD1 (6 bases). This CDR3 has 13 residues. Trimming left V 6 bases short and J 6 bases short, with 14 bases between. The CDR3 bases are TGTGCCAGCAGCTTAACAGGGTTCCCTGAAGCTTTCTTT. Amino acids: CASSLTGFPEAFF.

This clonotype was found many times. The genes are TRBV28 and TRBJ2-2; TRBD1 matches at 7 bases. The CDR3 covers 14 residues. CDR1 and CDR2 from the germline V gene are MDHEN and SYDVKM. With 6 bases clipped from V and 5 bases from J, the junction kept 6 bases outside the gene matches. This CDR3 is CASRPTGRTGELFF. CDR3 nucleotides: TGTGCCAGCAGACCGACAGGGCGTACCGGGGAGCTGTTTTTT.

This clonotype was seen many times. The rearrangement joins TRBV5-1 to TRBJ1-2, with D possibly being TRBD1 (6 bases). The germline V and J ends were trimmed by 4 bases and 5 bases, with 15 bases remaining between them. Germline V lookup: CDR1 SGHRS, CDR2 YFSETQ. The CDR3 has 14 residues. DNA of the CDR3: TGCGCCAGCAGCCCCCGGGGGGGCATATATGGCTACACCTTC. Its translation: CASSPRGGIYGYTF.

The J gene is TRBJ2-2, the V gene TRBV12-3 or TRBV12-4; D possibly corresponds to TRBD2 (6 bases). V gave up 5 bases and J gave up 7 bases, with 11 bases separating them. The CDR3 covers 13 residues. The CDR3 protein is CASSAGTHGELFF. The CDR3 DNA reads TGTGCCAGCAGTGCCGGGACTCACGGGGAGCTGTTTTTT.

The rearrangement uses TRBV12-5 and TRBJ1-5; D remains ambiguous. Trimming pared 4 bases from V and 0 bases from J, leaving 19 bases between. CDR1 and CDR2 from the germline V gene are LGHNT and FRNRAP. The CDR3 has 18 residues. CDR3 sequence reads: CASGSGTDSSNSNQPQHF. CDR3 sequence (DNA): TGTGCTAGTGGTTCAGGAACCGATTCTTCTAATAGCAATCAGCCCCAGCATTTT. Drawing the rest from reference TRBV12-5 and TRBJ1-5, the complete variable domain is DARVTQTPRHKVTEMGQEVTMRCQPILGHNTVFWYRQTMMQGLELLAYFRNRAPLDDSGMPKDRFSAEMPDATLATLKIQPSEPRDSAVYFCASGSGTDSSNSNQPQHFGDGTRLSIL.

This clonotype was counted a few times. The rearrangement joins TRBV18 to TRBJ1-1; D is unresolved. Trimming shortened V by 3 bases and J by 2 bases, and 7 bases separated the two germline ends. This CDR3 comprises 13 residues. Germline V gene data show CDR1 as KGHSH and CDR2 as LQKENI. This CDR3 reads CASSPLENTEAFF. The CDR3 DNA sequence: TGTGCCAGCTCACCCCTCGAAAACACTGAAGCTTTCTTT.

In its sample, this clonotype was seen many times. The rearrangement joins TRBV5-4 to TRBJ2-1; D is unresolved. V was clipped by 0 bases and J by 5 bases, with 6 bases between them. This CDR3 comprises 13 residues. Per the germline V gene, CDR1 is SGHNT and CDR2 is YYREEE (reference sequence). The CDR3 region is CASSLVHNNEQFF. The CDR3 DNA reads as TGTGCCAGCAGCTTGGTACACAACAATGAGCAGTTCTTC.

There are many counts of this clonotype. The rearrangement joins TRBV29-1 to TRBJ2-4; weak D call: TRBD1 (5 bases). The CDR3 is 13 residues long. Germline loops: CDR1 SQVTM, CDR2 ANQGSEA. The germline V and J ends were trimmed by 2 bases and 5 bases, with 10 bases remaining between them. The CDR3, as DNA: TGCAGCGTTGAACAGGGCGTAGAAAACATTCAGTACTTC. It yields the protein CSVEQGVENIQYF.

This clonotype showed up many times. The chain carries TRBV4-1 and TRBJ1-6, with D tentatively TRBD1 (5 bases). The V gene's germline CDR1 is MGHRA and CDR2 YSYEKL. This CDR3 region has 16 residues. Trimming cost V 0 bases and J 9 bases, with 15 bases left between them. CDR3 DNA sequence: TGCGCCAGCAGCCAAGAAGGTGGGGGAAGGCGTTCACCCCTCCACTTT. Translated, it gives CASSQEGGGRRSPLHF.

Ten or more counts support this clonotype. The chain links TRBV12-3 or TRBV12-4 to TRBJ2-7; possibly TRBD2 for D (5 bases). The CDR3 runs 11 residues. V shed 4 bases and J shed 5 bases, with 6 bases lying between them. The CDR3 is CASSYGDEQYF. The CDR3, as DNA: TGTGCCAGCAGTTACGGGGACGAGCAGTACTTC.

The table lists this clonotype with many counts. CDR3 amino acids: CSVEDRVGMNTEAFF. The DNA of the CDR3 is TGCAGCGTTGAAGATCGGGTCGGAATGAACACTGAAGCTTTCTTT. The J gene is TRBJ1-1, the V gene TRBV29-1; D uncertain. Per germline, CDR1 SQVTM and CDR2 ANQGSEA. The CDR3 extends over 15 amino acids. Trimming shortened V by 0 bases and J by 0 bases, and 11 bases separated the two germline ends.

This clonotype was seen many times. The chain joins TRBV5-1 to TRBJ2-2; 9 bases map to TRBD1. Unmatched junction bases numbered 7, after V lost 4 bases and J lost 6 bases. Germline V gene data show CDR1 as SGHRS and CDR2 as YFSETQ. The CDR3 is 15 residues long. The CDR3 protein is CASSLRQGGAGELFF. CDR3 DNA: TGCGCCAGCAGCCTTCGACAGGGGGGAGCCGGGGAGCTGTTTTTT.

This clonotype was seen repeatedly, ten times or more. V and J are TRBV20-1 and TRBJ2-3; 7 bases align to TRBD2. The V gene end was trimmed by 0 bases and the J gene end by 2 bases; junction bases not matched to a gene: 8. CDR1 and CDR2 (germline): DFQATT, SNEGSKA (reference sequence). The CDR3 extends over 16 amino acids. CDR3 protein: CSARDQGGGITDTQYF. The DNA for the CDR3 is TGCAGTGCTAGAGATCAAGGCGGGGGAATCACAGATACGCAGTATTTT.

The gene calls are TRBV5-6 and TRBJ1-5, with TRBD1 as a possible D gene (5 bases). V was trimmed by 3 bases and J by 2 bases, leaving 18 bases between them. Germline V gene data show CDR1 as SGHDT and CDR2 as YYEEEE. The CDR3 runs 17 residues. The DNA of the CDR3 is TGTGCCAGCAGCTCGTACCTCTCAAGGGGCGGCAATCAGCCCCAGCATTTT. Protein product: CASSSYLSRGGNQPQHF.

The chain combines TRBV21-1 with TRBJ2-7; the table's D call of TRBD1 was not tested on the DNA. TRBV21-1 is a listed pseudogene. The CDR3 runs to 14 residues. As DNA, the CDR3 is TGTGCCAGCGGTAAGGGGGGCCTACCTTACGAGCAGTACTTC. As protein: CASGKGGLPYEQYF.

In its sample, this clonotype was seen many times. This rearrangement joins TRBV4-2 to TRBJ2-7; TRBD1 matches at 7 bases. V was pared by 0 bases and J by 3 bases, with 8 bases of the junction left unmatched. Germline CDR1 and CDR2: LGHNA and YNFKEQ. CDR3 size: 16 residues. The CDR3 protein is CASSQEGGQKFYEQYF. CDR3 coding DNA: TGTGCCAGCAGCCAAGAAGGGGGACAGAAATTCTACGAGCAGTACTTC.

This clonotype was seen at least ten times. The V call is TRBV6-5, the J call TRBJ1-4, with D possibly matching TRBD1 (6 bases). CDR1 and CDR2 from the germline V gene are MNHEY and SVGAGI. V dropped 2 bases and J dropped 8 bases, with 9 bases sitting between them. This CDR3 is 13 amino acids long. The CDR3 spells CASSYRGTEKLFF. The CDR3 bases are TGTGCCAGCAGTTACAGGGGGACAGAAAAACTGTTTTTT.

Concerning this clonotype itself: A much larger clone lies a single base off, so this may be a read error. The rearrangement links TRBV11-2 to TRBJ2-1; 8 positions match TRBD2. The CDR3 is 16 amino acids. V lost 3 bases to trimming and J lost 8 bases; unmatched junction nucleotides: 12. Germline V gene lookup returns CDR1 SGHAT and CDR2 FQNNGV. CDR3: CASSFEGLAGYYEQFF. CDR3 sequence (DNA): TGTGCCAGCAGCTTTGAAGGGTTAGCGGGATACTATGAGCAGTTCTTC.

To note about this clonotype: It is likely a read error, because the conserved phenylalanine at the end of the CDR3 is missing. This rearrangement joins TRBV18 to TRBJ2-2, with unresolved D. CDR1 and CDR2 (germline): KGHSH, LQKENI. This CDR3 has 16 amino acids. With 1 base removed from V and 0 bases from J, the gap between germline ends came to 9 bases. The CDR3 sequence is CASSPQAFANTGELFI. CDR3 bases: TGTGCCAGCTCACCACAGGCGTTCGCGAACACCGGGGAGCTGTTTATT.

Ten or more counts support this clonotype. The genes are TRBV11-1 and TRBJ2-7, with a possible D match to TRBD1 (5 bases). CDR3 length equals 14 residues. From germline, CDR1 is SGHAT and CDR2 FQDESV (reference sequence). V lost 4 bases and J lost 2, with 12 bases in between. The CDR3 region is CASSSQQATYEQYF. The CDR3 DNA sequence: TGTGCCAGCAGCTCCCAACAGGCTACCTACGAGCAGTACTTC. Supplemented by reference TRBV11-1 and TRBJ2-7, the full variable domain reads EAEVAQSPRYKITEKSQAVAFWCDPISGHATLYWYRQILGQGPELLVQFQDESVVDDSQLPKDRFSAERLKGVDSTLKIQPAELGDSAMYLCASSSQQATYEQYFGPGTRLTVT.

This clonotype was counted at least ten times. CDR3 sequence (DNA): TGTGCCAGCAGTCCATCAGACAGGGTCCACGAGCAGTACTTC. Translation gives CASSPSDRVHEQYF. This chain uses TRBV27 with TRBJ2-7; 7 bases line up with TRBD1. With V trimmed by 5 bases and J by 5 bases, 9 bases remained unmatched. Per the germline V gene, CDR1 is MNHEY and CDR2 is SMNVEV (reference sequence). The CDR3 totals 14 residues.

This clonotype has a count of ten or more. The chain uses TRBV23-1 and TRBJ2-7, with a tentative D call TRBD1 (6 bases). TRBV23-1 has ORF status, its function being uncertain. The CDR3 is made up of 15 amino acids. V was shortened by 0 bases and J by 3 bases, with 12 bases between the two germline ends. CDR3 DNA: TGCGCCAGCAGTCAATCGGGGCAGGGGATCTACGAGCAGTACTTC. This sequence encodes CASSQSGQGIYEQYF.

About this clonotype: One end of the junction fails to match germline, which may point to a read error. The V gene is TRBV5-6, the J gene TRBJ2-5; a possible D gene is TRBD1 (6 bases). CDR1 is SGHDT and CDR2 is YYEEEE in the germline V gene. The CDR3 totals 14 residues. CDR3 region: CASSLTGKQETQYF. The CDR3 DNA is TGCGCCAGCAGCTTAACAGGGAAACAAGAGACCCAGTACTTC.

The chain links TRBV29-1 to TRBJ2-2; the D is unclear. V was pared by 6 bases and J by 5 bases, with 7 bases between. The CDR3 totals 11 residues. Germline values: CDR1 SQVTM, CDR2 ANQGSEA. Here the CDR3 reads CSVAETGELFF. The CDR3 DNA follows: TGCAGCGTAGCAGAGACCGGGGAGCTGTTTTTT.

J is TRBJ1-1 and V is TRBV5-1; the match to TRBD1 covers 7 bases. J was trimmed by 6 bases and V by 2 bases; bases with no gene match: 4. Germline V gene sequence: CDR1 SGHRS, CDR2 YFSETQ. The CDR3 is 13 residues long. The CDR3 protein is CASSFTGDAEAFF. CDR3 nucleotides: TGCGCCAGCAGCTTCACAGGGGATGCTGAAGCTTTCTTT.

This clonotype was seen ten or more times. CDR3 nucleotides: TGCGCCAGCAGCTTCCAGACAGGGGAAACCTACGAGCAGTACTTC. It specifies CASSFQTGETYEQYF. The chain carries TRBV5-1 and TRBJ2-7; 8 bases are shared with TRBD1. The CDR3 spans 15 residues. Germline CDR1 is SGHRS and CDR2 is YFSETQ. V lost 2 bases to trimming and J lost 2 bases; unmatched junction nucleotides: 6.

This clonotype appeared many times. The DNA of the CDR3 is TGTGCCAGCAGACCGGGACAGGGGAGGACTGAAGCTTTCTTT. This sequence encodes CASRPGQGRTEAFF. V is TRBV12-3 or TRBV12-4 and J is TRBJ1-1; 10 bases agree with TRBD1. J was trimmed by 5 bases and V by 6 bases; bases with no gene match: 6. This CDR3 has 14 residues.

The chain recombines TRBV19 with TRBJ2-4; D uncertain. Per germline, CDR1 LNHDA and CDR2 SQIVND (reference sequence). Trimming pared 3 bases from V and 0 bases from J, leaving 6 bases between. CDR3 length: 14 residues. The CDR3 DNA sequence: TGTGCCAGTAGTATTTGGTTAGCCAAAAACATTCAGTACTTC. Its protein is CASSIWLAKNIQYF.

This clonotype was counted many times. V gene TRBV5-1 combines with J gene TRBJ2-2; D possibly corresponds to TRBD1 (5 bases). The CDR3 totals 16 residues. Germline V gives CDR1 SGHRS, CDR2 YFSETQ. V was shortened by 5 bases and J by 4 bases, with 18 bases between the two germline ends. The CDR3 is CASSLGNRLSTGELFF. CDR3 nucleotide sequence: TGCGCCAGCAGTCTAGGTAACAGGTTGAGCACCGGGGAGCTGTTTTTT.